This passage covers 28 T cell receptor beta chains from one sample sequenced in a study of cytomegalovirus exposure and HLA in healthy donors. The PCR employed 60 Vbeta primers together with 13 Jbeta primers. Generated by immunoSEQ multiplex PCR, the TCRdb table keeps only in-frame clones and is missing some. The profile shows around 170,000 clones, 76% of them singletons. Sequenced input: PBMCs. These receptors were collected from a woman in her 30s in good health and CMV-seropositive.

This clone was recorded only once. The genes are TRBV18 and TRBJ2-3, with TRBD1 matching 10 bases. From germline, CDR1 is KGHSH and CDR2 LQKENI. This CDR3 has 14 amino acids. With 3 bases clipped from V and 5 bases from J, the junction kept 2 bases outside the gene matches. DNA for the CDR3: TGTGCCAGCTCACCCCGGGACAGGGGAGATACGCAGTATTTT. Translation: CASSPRDRGDTQYF.

As concerns this clone: Distinct nucleotide sequences in the sample also encode this CDR3. This chain joins TRBV9 and TRBJ2-3; 9 bases line up with TRBD2. Germline CDR1 is SGDLS and CDR2 is YYNGEE. This CDR3 is built from 15 residues. V trimming: 3 bases; J trimming: 2 bases; junction bases outside the gene matches: 4. CDR3 DNA sequence: TGTGCCAGCAGCGCCAGCGGGGGGAACACAGATACGCAGTATTTT. Its translation is CASSASGGNTDTQYF. Based on the CDR3 plus reference TRBV9 and TRBJ2-3, the full variable domain is DSGVTQTPKHLITATGQRVTLRCSPRSGDLSVYWYQQSLDQGLQFLIQYYNGEERAKGNILERFSAQQFPDLHSELNLSSLELGDSALYFCASSASGGNTDTQYFGPGTRLTVL.

The chain carries TRBV5-6 and TRBJ2-3, with a tentative D call TRBD1 (5 bases). Germline CDR1 and CDR2: SGHDT and YYEEEE. Trimming removed 2 bases at V and 8 bases at J, with 9 bases between. CDR3 length equals 12 residues. CDR3 sequence reads: CASSFGASTQYF. In DNA, the CDR3 is TGTGCCAGCAGCTTTGGGGCGAGTACGCAGTATTTT.

Worth noting for this clone: An end of the junction does not agree with germline; a read error may underlie this. The chain employs TRBV28 and TRBJ1-5; 8 bases are a match to TRBD1. CDR3 length equals 16 residues. Germline CDR1 and CDR2: MDHEN and SYDVKM. The CDR3: CSSRPSRGRNNQPQHF. DNA for the CDR3: TGTTCCAGCAGGCCGAGCAGGGGGCGGAACAATCAGCCCCAGCATTTT.

This clone was seen only a few times. The rearrangement uses TRBV7-9 and TRBJ2-3, with TRBD2 identical over 7 bases. From germline, CDR1 is SEHNR and CDR2 FQNEAQ (reference sequence). Germline trimming cut 1 base from V and 3 bases from J; bases unmatched to any gene: 4. This CDR3 is built from 15 residues. The CDR3 DNA reads as TGTGCCAGCAGCTTAGAGGCCGGGGGGACAGATACGCAGTATTTT. Encoded protein: CASSLEAGGTDTQYF.

V gene TRBV7-2 combines with J gene TRBJ2-5; TRBD1 agrees at 7 bases. V was pared by 1 base and J by 2 bases, with 7 bases of the junction left unmatched. Germline loops: CDR1 SGHTA, CDR2 FQGNSA. The CDR3 runs to 16 residues. CDR3 DNA: TGTGCCAGCAGCTTAGACAGGGGCTGGGTGCAAGAGACCCAGTACTTC. Translated, it gives CASSLDRGWVQETQYF.

This rearrangement joins TRBV5-6 to TRBJ1-2, with 12 bases identical to TRBD1. This CDR3 contains 15 residues. CDR1 and CDR2 from the germline V gene are SGHDT and YYEEEE. Unmatched junction bases numbered 5, after V lost 4 bases and J lost 4 bases. The CDR3 region is CASSGRDRGLYGYTF. CDR3 nucleotide sequence: TGTGCCAGCAGCGGCCGGGACAGGGGGCTCTATGGCTACACCTTC.

This chain joins TRBV14 and TRBJ1-2; maybe TRBD1 (5 bases). The V and J ends lost 4 bases and 4 bases respectively, with 13 bases between them. The germline V gene encodes CDR1 SGHDN and CDR2 FVKESK. This CDR3 is 14 amino acids long. For the CDR3, the DNA is TGTGCCAGCAGCCGACAACAGGCCTTCTATGGCTACACCTTC. Translation: CASSRQQAFYGYTF.

The J gene is TRBJ1-2, the V gene TRBV6-6; TRBD1 is a possible D gene (6 bases). In germline, CDR1 is MNHNY, CDR2 SVGAGI (reference sequence). The V end lost 0 bases, the J end lost 5 bases, and 13 bases lay between the germline ends. This CDR3 comprises 15 residues. The CDR3 DNA is TGTGCCAGCAGTTACTCTCCTTTACAGGGTTATGGCTACACCTTC. This gives the protein CASSYSPLQGYGYTF.

The J gene is TRBJ2-1, the V gene TRBV5-1; 8 bases agree with TRBD2. Looked up from germline, CDR1 is SGHRS and CDR2 is YFSETQ. J lost 3 bases, V lost 6 bases, and 11 bases had no gene match. The CDR3 is 16 amino acids. CDR3 DNA sequence: TGCGCCAGCACCCGGGGGGGGGTCAAGATCTACAATGAGCAGTTCTTC. The encoded protein is CASTRGGVKIYNEQFF.

The rearrangement uses TRBV10-2 and TRBJ2-5; D might be TRBD2 (5 bases). The V gene's germline CDR1 is WSHSY and CDR2 SAAADI. V dropped 8 bases and J dropped 5 bases, with 15 bases sitting between them. CDR3 size: 13 residues. Here the CDR3 reads CASGELGEETQYF. DNA for the CDR3: TGCGCCAGCGGGGAGCTCGGGGAGGAGACCCAGTACTTC.

This clone was observed once. The chain combines TRBV9 with TRBJ1-3; D gene uncertain. The germline V and J ends were trimmed by 4 bases and 0 bases, with 11 bases remaining between them. Looked up from germline, CDR1 is SGDLS and CDR2 is YYNGEE. The CDR3 contains 15 residues. This CDR3 is CASSPYLSSGNTIYF. CDR3 nucleotides: TGTGCCAGCAGCCCATACTTGAGCTCTGGAAACACCATATATTTT.

V and J are TRBV4-3 and TRBJ1-2, with TRBD1 matching 9 bases. Trimming took 5 bases from V and 1 from J; bases not matched to a gene: 5. The CDR3 is 15 amino acids. The V gene's germline CDR1 is LGHNA and CDR2 YSLEER. This CDR3 is CASSSRQGVNYGYTF. CDR3 in DNA: TGCGCCAGCAGCTCGCGACAGGGGGTTAACTATGGCTACACCTTC.

V gene TRBV5-6 combines with J gene TRBJ2-7, with 12 positions matching TRBD2. The germline V gene encodes CDR1 SGHDT and CDR2 YYEEEE. V shed 5 bases and J 4 bases; nucleotides not matched to a gene: 10. There are 16 residues in the CDR3. In DNA, the CDR3 is TGTGCCAGCAGTTCCCTAGCGGGGGGGCTCAGATACGAGCAGTACTTC. Its protein product is CASSSLAGGLRYEQYF.

This chain links TRBV10-3 with TRBJ2-1; 8 bases align to TRBD1. Losses at the gene ends were 4 bases for V and 8 bases for J; bases not matched to a gene: 7. Germline CDR1 is ENHRY and CDR2 is SYGVKD. The CDR3 sequence is 14 residues long. The chain's CDR3 is CAISGMQGADEQFF. In DNA, the CDR3 is TGTGCCATCAGTGGGATGCAGGGGGCCGATGAGCAGTTCTTC.

The rearrangement uses TRBV7-8 and TRBJ2-3, with TRBD2 matching over 13 bases. V was clipped by 7 bases and J by 3 bases; unmatched bases: 10. Germline V CDR1 and CDR2: SGHVS, FQNEAQ. This CDR3 spans 17 amino acids. CDR3 coding DNA: TGTGCCAGCAAATCAAGTGGGACTAGCGGGGCAACAGATACGCAGTATTTT. It is translated as CASKSSGTSGATDTQYF.

J is TRBJ1-4 and V is TRBV11-2; possible D gene TRBD1, 5 bases. The CDR3 length is 14 residues. V lost 5 bases and J 4 bases, leaving 11 bases between the germline ends. Germline assignment: CDR1 SGHAT and CDR2 FQNNGV. In nucleotides, the CDR3 is TGTGCCAGCAGCCGTAGGGGTCTTAATGAAAAACTGTTTTTT. This codes for CASSRRGLNEKLFF.

This clone was observed a few times. The chain joins TRBV11-2 to TRBJ2-1, with 9 nucleotides matching TRBD2. Germline CDR1 is SGHAT and CDR2 is FQNNGV. This CDR3 is 16 amino acids long. Trimming took 0 bases from V and 4 from J; bases not matched to a gene: 4. The CDR3 DNA reads TGTGCCAGCAGCTTAGAGGTGGCGGGGGGGTACAATGAGCAGTTCTTC. It yields the protein CASSLEVAGGYNEQFF.

This chain uses TRBV7-2 with TRBJ1-5; 8 bases match TRBD1. The CDR3 is 15 residues long. Unmatched junction bases numbered 5, after V lost 1 base and J lost 6 bases. Germline V gene data show CDR1 as SGHTA and CDR2 as FQGNSA. The CDR3 nucleotides are TGTGCCAGCAGCTTAGGACAGGGGTCGAGTCAGCCCCAGCATTTT. The encoded protein is CASSLGQGSSQPQHF.

This clone was picked up a small number of times. This rearrangement joins TRBV5-1 to TRBJ2-7; 9 bases are a match to TRBD1. Germline values: CDR1 SGHRS, CDR2 YFSETQ. The length of the CDR3 is 15 residues. The V and J ends lost 3 bases and 1 base, in that order; junction bases with no gene match: 5. The CDR3 loop is CASSSSTGGSYEQYF. In DNA, the CDR3 is TGCGCCAGCAGCTCTTCGACAGGGGGATCCTACGAGCAGTACTTC.

In its sample, this clone was seen a few times. This sequence joins TRBV4-1 and TRBJ1-5, with 12 bases lining up with TRBD1. Germline trimming cut 1 base from V and 2 bases from J; bases unmatched to any gene: 3. CDR1 and CDR2 (germline): MGHRA, YSYEKL. The CDR3 extends over 17 amino acids. The CDR3 coding sequence is TGCGCCAGCAGCCAAGGGGGGACAGGGGGCGGCAATCAGCCCCAGCATTTT. Its translation is CASSQGGTGGGNQPQHF.

This chain connects TRBV7-8 to TRBJ1-5; 9 bases match TRBD1. Germline CDR1 is SGHVS and CDR2 is FQNEAQ. The J segment lost 0 bases and the V segment lost 5 bases, leaving 5 bases of the junction unmatched. This CDR3 comprises 16 residues. The CDR3 loop reads CASSPSTGGSNQPQHF. The CDR3 DNA reads as TGTGCCAGCAGCCCGTCGACAGGGGGTAGCAATCAGCCCCAGCATTTT.

In this sample, this clone turned up a few times. The chain joins TRBV15 to TRBJ1-4; the D gene is possibly TRBD1 (6 bases). Germline CDR1 and CDR2: LNHNV and YYDKDF (reference sequence). The CDR3 is made up of 18 amino acids. V lost 0 bases, J lost 5 bases, and 19 bases lay in between. The CDR3 DNA sequence: TGTGCCACCAGCAGAGATCTGCTCACAGGGCTGGCGAATGAAAAACTGTTTTTT. Residues: CATSRDLLTGLANEKLFF.

This chain connects TRBV9 to TRBJ2-3, with 13 bases fitting TRBD2. The CDR3 consists of 18 residues. The ends lost 4 bases at V and 5 bases at J; junction bases unmatched: 13. The germline gives CDR1 SGDLS, CDR2 YYNGEE. The CDR3 loop is CASSPPGTSGVAGDTQYF. The CDR3 nucleotides read TGTGCCAGCAGCCCGCCCGGGACTAGCGGGGTAGCGGGAGATACGCAGTATTTT.

The chain couples TRBV29-1 to TRBJ1-6, with 8 bases aligning to TRBD1. Germline CDR1 SQVTM, CDR2 ANQGSEA. This CDR3 has 15 amino acids. Unmatched junction bases numbered 9, after V lost 5 bases and J lost 6 bases. The CDR3 is CSVSVSGQVNSPLHF. The CDR3 nucleotides read TGCAGCGTTAGCGTTTCGGGACAGGTTAATTCACCCCTCCACTTT.

This sequence joins TRBV5-4 and TRBJ2-1; a possible D gene is TRBD1 (5 bases). The V end lost 3 bases, the J end lost 3 bases, and 13 bases lay between the germline ends. Looked up from germline, CDR1 is SGHNT and CDR2 is YYREEE (reference sequence). This CDR3 spans 15 amino acids. Written as DNA, the CDR3 is TGTGCCAGCAGCTCACAGGCCAGGGACTACAATGAGCAGTTCTTC. This gives the protein CASSSQARDYNEQFF.

The chain recombines TRBV7-2 with TRBJ1-1, with TRBD1 as a possible D gene (6 bases). There are 13 residues in the CDR3. From germline, CDR1 is SGHTA and CDR2 FQGNSA. V gave up 5 bases and J gave up 1 base, with 8 bases separating them. CDR3 loop: CASSRQENTEAFF. CDR3 nucleotide sequence: TGTGCCAGCAGCAGACAGGAGAACACTGAAGCTTTCTTT.

This chain joins TRBV6-5 and TRBJ2-7, with 9 bases fitting TRBD1. The V gene's germline CDR1 is MNHEY and CDR2 SVGAGI. The trim removed 6 bases at V and 7 bases at J, leaving 7 bases unmatched. The CDR3 totals 13 residues. The CDR3 protein is CASRRTGAGEQYF. The CDR3 nucleotides read TGTGCCAGCAGGCGGACAGGGGCAGGGGAGCAGTACTTC.